Below, 20 T cell receptor beta chains from the same sample are listed, as sequenced in a study of blood T cell repertoires in COVID-19. Assay: immunoSEQ multiplex PCR; the TCRdb copy retains only in-frame clones and omits some. This table has roughly 160,000 clones, 80% appearing once. The sample taken for sequencing was PBMCs or T cells enriched from blood (not recorded which). These TCRs come from a woman aged 60-75 years who had recovered from COVID-19.

The chain uses TRBV9 and TRBJ2-1; D is possibly TRBD2 (6 bases). Germline V CDR1 and CDR2: SGDLS, YYNGEE. Trimming cost V 7 bases and J 4 bases, with 9 bases left between them. The CDR3 is made up of 12 amino acids. The CDR3 DNA reads TGTGCCAGCGGAGGGATTTACAATGAGCAGTTCTTC. The encoded protein is CASGGIYNEQFF.

This clone was detected once. The chain employs TRBV5-1 and TRBJ1-5; perhaps TRBD1 as D (5 bases). There are 15 residues in the CDR3. Germline V gene data show CDR1 as SGHRS and CDR2 as YFSETQ. V dropped 4 bases and J dropped 0 bases, with 11 bases sitting between them. CDR3 sequence reads: CASSTDSYSNQPQHF. The CDR3 bases are TGCGCCAGCAGCACAGACAGTTATAGCAATCAGCCCCAGCATTTT. The variable domain in full, with the rest retrieved from reference TRBV5-1 and TRBJ1-5, is KAGVTQTPRYLIKTRGQQVTLSCSPISGHRSVSWYQQTPGQGLQFLFEYFSETQRNKGNFPGRFSGRQFSNSRSEMNVSTLELGDSALYLCASSTDSYSNQPQHFGDGTRLSIL.

The rearrangement joins TRBV15 to TRBJ2-5; possible D gene TRBD2, 5 bases. CDR1 and CDR2 from the germline V gene are LNHNV and YYDKDF (reference sequence). The V end was cut by 8 bases, the J end by 2 bases, with 12 bases between. The CDR3 spans 13 residues. DNA for the CDR3: TGTGCCACCGAGAGTGGAGGACAAGAGACCCAGTACTTC. Amino acids: CATESGGQETQYF.

The genes are TRBV30 and TRBJ2-7; 9 positions agree with TRBD2. Germline V lookup: CDR1 GTSNPN, CDR2 SVGIG (reference sequence). This CDR3 contains 14 residues. With V trimmed by 3 bases and J by 0 bases, 3 bases remained unmatched. The CDR3 nucleotides are TGTGCCTGGAGCCTAGCGGGGAGCTCCTACGAGCAGTACTTC. Its translation is CAWSLAGSSYEQYF.

This clone showed up just once. The J gene is TRBJ1-1, the V gene TRBV4-2; D remains ambiguous. The V gene's germline CDR1 is LGHNA and CDR2 YNFKEQ. The CDR3 is 12 residues long. The CDR3 DNA reads TGTGCTTCCGGGTGGTTAAACACTGAAGCTTTCTTT. Translated, it gives CASGWLNTEAFF.

The table lists this clone with a count of one. The chain has TRBV5-1 and TRBJ1-3, with 7 bases aligning to TRBD1. The CDR3 is 16 amino acids. Germline loops: CDR1 SGHRS, CDR2 YFSETQ. Trimming took 3 bases from V and 4 from J; bases not matched to a gene: 10. CDR3 sequence: CASSWPPGQAGNTIYF. The CDR3 nucleotides read TGCGCCAGCAGCTGGCCGCCAGGACAGGCCGGAAACACCATATATTTT.

This rearrangement joins TRBV7-3 to TRBJ2-2; the D is unclear. Germline V gene sequence: CDR1 SGHTA, CDR2 FQGTGA. The CDR3 is 16 residues long. V was cut by 5 bases and J by 0 bases, with 13 bases left in between. The CDR3: CASSKQLISNTGELFF. CDR3 nucleotides: TGTGCCAGCAGCAAACAGCTAATATCGAACACCGGGGAGCTGTTTTTT.

The chain is built from TRBV29-1 and TRBJ2-7; TRBD1 aligns across 10 bases. The V gene end was trimmed by 7 bases and the J gene end by 1 base; junction bases not matched to a gene: 13. The CDR3 spans 16 residues. Germline loops: CDR1 SQVTM, CDR2 ANQGSEA. This chain's CDR3 is CSALPPSGQGSYEQYF. CDR3 nucleotide sequence: TGCAGCGCTTTGCCCCCATCGGGACAGGGGTCCTACGAGCAGTACTTC.

This clone is a singleton in its sample. This chain uses TRBV6-5 with TRBJ2-1; 8 nucleotides line up with TRBD2. Trimming at V came to 5 bases and at J to 7 bases, leaving 7 bases not matched to a gene. Germline CDR1 MNHEY, CDR2 SVGAGI. The CDR3 totals 14 residues. Here the CDR3 reads CASSPRGLANEQFF. CDR3 DNA: TGTGCCAGCAGTCCGCGAGGACTAGCTAATGAGCAGTTCTTC.

The rearrangement joins TRBV3-1 (or the pseudogene TRBV3-2) to TRBJ2-1, with 11 bases matching TRBD1. The CDR3 consists of 15 residues. Germline V gives CDR1 LGHDT, CDR2 YNNKEL (reference sequence). V lost 5 bases, J lost 7 bases, and 7 bases stayed unmatched. The CDR3, as DNA: TGTGCCAGCAGCTCCGGGACAGGGGGGGGTAATGAGCAGTTCTTC. It is translated as CASSSGTGGGNEQFF.

This chain uses TRBV29-1 with TRBJ2-7, with no clear D. The V gene lost 6 bases and the J gene lost 0 bases, with 15 bases spanning the gap. From germline, CDR1 is SQVTM and CDR2 ANQGSEA. The CDR3 covers 14 residues. CDR3 sequence reads: CSVAPLSSSYEQYF. DNA of the CDR3: TGCAGCGTAGCCCCCCTCTCAAGCTCCTACGAGCAGTACTTC.

The V call is TRBV15, the J call TRBJ2-1; D gene ambiguous. This CDR3 is built from 17 residues. CDR1 is LNHNV and CDR2 is YYDKDF in the germline V gene (reference sequence). Deletions cut 3 bases from V and 0 bases from J, with 15 bases between. The CDR3 nucleotides are TGTGCCACCAGCAGGAAGCCCCGGTTGAGCTCCTACAATGAGCAGTTCTTC. Protein product: CATSRKPRLSSYNEQFF. The complete variable domain, with remaining parts taken from reference TRBV15 and TRBJ2-1, reads DAMVIQNPRYQVTQFGKPVTLSCSQTLNHNVMYWYQQKSSQAPKLLFHYYDKDFNNEADTPDNFQSRRPNTSFCFLDIRSPGLGDTAMYLCATSRKPRLSSYNEQFFGPGTRLTVL.

This clone occurred many times. The J gene is TRBJ2-3, the V gene TRBV7-9, with D unclear. The germline V gene encodes CDR1 SEHNR and CDR2 FQNEAQ (reference sequence). V lost 4 bases, J lost 6 bases, and 11 bases lay in between. CDR3 length equals 13 residues. The DNA of the CDR3 is TGTGCCAGCAGCTCAATACTATTTGATACGCAGTATTTT. Translation: CASSSILFDTQYF.

This chain connects TRBV6-5 to TRBJ2-7; D is perhaps TRBD1 (6 bases). V was trimmed by 5 bases and J by 4 bases, leaving 9 bases between them. This CDR3 comprises 12 residues. Per germline, CDR1 MNHEY and CDR2 SVGAGI. CDR3 DNA: TGTGCCAGCAGTAACAGGGTTTACGAGCAGTACTTC. Its protein is CASSNRVYEQYF.

The V call is TRBV9, the J call TRBJ2-7; 9 nucleotides align to TRBD1. The CDR3 spans 15 residues. Losses at the gene ends were 2 bases for V and 4 bases for J; bases not matched to a gene: 7. Germline CDR1 and CDR2: SGDLS and YYNGEE. Here the CDR3 DNA reads TGTGCCAGCAGCGTTGCACAGGGGGCGACGTACGAGCAGTACTTC. Its translation is CASSVAQGATYEQYF.

The rearrangement links TRBV18 to TRBJ1-5; D uncertain. Germline CDR1 and CDR2: KGHSH and LQKENI. V shed 5 bases and J shed 2 bases, with 7 bases lying between them. The CDR3 is 13 amino acids. CDR3 loop: CASSWEGNQPQHF. The CDR3 nucleotides are TGTGCCAGCTCATGGGAGGGCAATCAGCCCCAGCATTTT. The full variable domain, rest sourced from reference TRBV18 and TRBJ1-5, is NAGVMQNPRHLVRRRGQEARLRCSPMKGHSHVYWYRQLPEEGLKFMVYLQKENIIDESGMPKERFSAEFPKEGPSILRIQQVVRGDSAAYFCASSWEGNQPQHFGDGTRLSIL.

The genes are TRBV7-8 and TRBJ1-1, with TRBD1 matching 7 bases. Germline loops: CDR1 SGHVS, CDR2 FQNEAQ. J lost 1 base, V lost 5 bases, and 4 bases had no gene match. This CDR3 has 14 residues. CDR3 protein: CASSAGTANTEAFF. CDR3 sequence (DNA): TGTGCCAGCAGCGCCGGGACAGCGAACACTGAAGCTTTCTTT.

The chain joins TRBV4-1 to TRBJ2-7; possible D gene TRBD2, 7 bases. Germline-derived CDR1 and CDR2 are MGHRA and YSYEKL. Trimming stripped 6 bases from V and 0 bases from J, with 15 bases between. CDR3 length: 15 residues. CDR3: CASRAAGANSYEQYF. The CDR3 nucleotides are TGCGCCAGCAGGGCGGCGGGGGCAAACTCCTACGAGCAGTACTTC.

J is TRBJ1-2 and V is TRBV5-6, with TRBD1 matching over 8 bases. Germline loops: CDR1 SGHDT, CDR2 YYEEEE. The CDR3 sequence is 15 residues long. Trimming took 1 base from V and 4 from J; bases not matched to a gene: 6. Written as DNA, the CDR3 is TGTGCCAGCAGCTTGTTAGCAGGGGGCGTCTATGGCTACACCTTC. It yields the protein CASSLLAGGVYGYTF.

In this sample, this clone turned up once. The chain recombines TRBV29-1 with TRBJ1-2; perhaps TRBD1 as D (5 bases). Per germline, CDR1 SQVTM and CDR2 ANQGSEA. This CDR3 contains 15 residues. The V and J ends lost 7 bases and 3 bases respectively, with 21 bases between them. This chain's CDR3 is CSAGVTQGGDYGYTF. In DNA, the CDR3 is TGCAGCGCCGGGGTTACTCAGGGAGGTGACTATGGCTACACCTTC.